This T cell receptor (beta chain) was obtained from a study of shared clonotypes between healthy human individuals. Only CD45RO-negative cells positively selected for CCR7 counted as naive CD8 cells, so terminally differentiated effector memory CD45RA+ cells were excluded. As for this clone: What it binds is not known.

Produced via immunoSEQ multiplex PCR; TCRdb's table is partial and in-frame only. The repertoire has about 2.1 million clones, just over 90% of them found once; the top ten carry 1.5% to 2%. Study observations and caveats: The sampled material consisted only of blood, and tissue repertoires are likely to differ. A limitation of the genetic and exposure-history diversity represented arose from few donors.

V was trimmed by 5 bases and J by 7 bases, leaving 27 bases between them. Per germline, CDR1 SGHVS and CDR2 FNYEAQ. The CDR3 loop spans 18 amino acids. What was sequenced was naive CD8+ T cells from PBMCs. This TCR derives from a man aged 18 to 29 in good health. Some clones in this sample may be carry-over from other donors' samples. This chain links TRBV7-6 with TRBJ2-1; D possibly corresponds to TRBD2 (5 bases). CDR3 loop: CASSPLSRRRGPNNEQFF. Written as DNA, the CDR3 is TGTGCCAGCAGCCCCCTTTCTAGGCGCCGGGGTCCCAATAATGAGCAGTTCTTC.